This TCR beta chain was recovered during a study of neurological immune-mediated disorders. Study-wide findings and caveats: None of the CDR3 amino acid sequences found in expanded clones was shared across subjects. This suggests that the TCR-beta repertoires were private in all groups.

Trimming removed 4 bases from V and 5 bases from J; junction bases left unmatched: 4. In germline, CDR1 is MGHRA, CDR2 YSYEKL. The CDR3 has 15 amino acids. This clonotype was seen many times. The antigen remains undetermined. The making of cDNA relied on 5'RACE with 10-nucleotide random UMIs. MiXCR, run by TCRdb on the 5' RACE reads, gives a single entry per CDR3 protein. Of about 69,000 distinct CDR3 sequences listed, around 4.2% were seen once; the top ten hold roughly 1.4%. Sequencing was performed on PBMCs. The TCR comes from a man aged 25-40 years with multiple sclerosis. J is TRBJ2-1 and V is TRBV4-1, with 11 positions matching TRBD2. The CDR3 loop reads CASSLAGGSNNEQFF. The CDR3 DNA sequence: TGCGCCAGCAGCCTAGCGGGGGGGAGCAACAATGAGCAGTTCTTC.